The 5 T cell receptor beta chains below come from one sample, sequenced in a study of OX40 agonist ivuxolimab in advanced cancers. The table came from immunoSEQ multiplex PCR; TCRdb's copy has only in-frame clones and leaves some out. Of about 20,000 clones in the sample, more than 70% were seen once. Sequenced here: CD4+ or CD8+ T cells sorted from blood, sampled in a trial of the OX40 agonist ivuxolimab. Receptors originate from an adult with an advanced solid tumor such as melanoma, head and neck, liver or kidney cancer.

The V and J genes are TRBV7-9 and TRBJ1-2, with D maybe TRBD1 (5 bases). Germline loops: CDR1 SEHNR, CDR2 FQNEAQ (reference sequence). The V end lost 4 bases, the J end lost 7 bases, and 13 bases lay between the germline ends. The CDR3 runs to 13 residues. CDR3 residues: CASSSGGSGGYTF. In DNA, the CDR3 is TGTGCCAGCAGCTCGGGGGGATCGGGTGGCTACACCTTC.

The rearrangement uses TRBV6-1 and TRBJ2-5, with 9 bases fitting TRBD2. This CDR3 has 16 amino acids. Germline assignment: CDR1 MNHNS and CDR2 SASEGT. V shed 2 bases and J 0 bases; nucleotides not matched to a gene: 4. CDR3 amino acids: CASSELSGGYQETQYF. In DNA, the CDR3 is TGTGCCAGCAGTGAACTTAGCGGGGGTTACCAAGAGACCCAGTACTTC.

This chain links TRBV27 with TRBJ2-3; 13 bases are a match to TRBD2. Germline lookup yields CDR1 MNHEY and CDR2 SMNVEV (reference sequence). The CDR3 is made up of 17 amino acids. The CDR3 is CATGGGTSGVSTDTQYF. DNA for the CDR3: TGTGCTACCGGCGGGGGGACTAGCGGGGTTAGCACAGATACGCAGTATTTT.

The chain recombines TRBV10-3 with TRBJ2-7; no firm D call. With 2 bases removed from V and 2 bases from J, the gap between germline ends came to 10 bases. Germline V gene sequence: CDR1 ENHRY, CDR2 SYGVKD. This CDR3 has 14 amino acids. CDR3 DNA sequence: TGTGCCATCAGTGAGACGGGTCGACCCTACGAGCAGTACTTC. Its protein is CAISETGRPYEQYF.

CDR3: CASSLQGGVWTEAFF. As DNA, the CDR3 is TGTGCCAGCAGCTTACAGGGCGGGGTTTGGACTGAAGCTTTCTTT. The chain couples TRBV11-2 to TRBJ1-1; D possibly corresponds to TRBD1 (5 bases). The CDR3 loop spans 15 amino acids. Trimming pared 2 bases from V and 5 bases from J, leaving 15 bases between. In germline, CDR1 is SGHAT, CDR2 FQNNGV.